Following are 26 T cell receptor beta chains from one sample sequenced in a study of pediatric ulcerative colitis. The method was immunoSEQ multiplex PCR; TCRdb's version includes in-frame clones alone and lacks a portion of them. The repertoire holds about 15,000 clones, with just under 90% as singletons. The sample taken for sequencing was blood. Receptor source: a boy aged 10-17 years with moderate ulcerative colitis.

CDR3 sequence (DNA): TGTGCCTGGAGCCCAGGCCGGGCTAGCACAGATACGCAGTATTTT. Translated: CAWSPGRASTDTQYF. The chain employs TRBV30 and TRBJ2-3; no firm D call. This CDR3 has 15 residues. Trimming took off 3 bases at V and 0 bases at J, with 13 bases between the two ends. Per the germline V gene, CDR1 is GTSNPN and CDR2 is SVGIG (reference sequence).

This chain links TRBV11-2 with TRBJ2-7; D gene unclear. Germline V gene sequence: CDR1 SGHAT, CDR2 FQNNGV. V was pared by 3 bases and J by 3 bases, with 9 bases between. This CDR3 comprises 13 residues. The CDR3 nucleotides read TGTGCCAGCAGCTTTCGAGAAGTCTACGAGCAGTACTTC. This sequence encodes CASSFREVYEQYF.

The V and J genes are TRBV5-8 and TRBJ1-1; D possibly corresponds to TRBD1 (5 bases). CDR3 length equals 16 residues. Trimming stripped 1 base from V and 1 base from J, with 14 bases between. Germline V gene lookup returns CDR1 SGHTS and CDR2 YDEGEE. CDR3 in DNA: TGTGCCAGCAGCTTGTACGGGGGTCTGGCGAACACTGAAGCTTTCTTT. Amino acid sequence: CASSLYGGLANTEAFF.

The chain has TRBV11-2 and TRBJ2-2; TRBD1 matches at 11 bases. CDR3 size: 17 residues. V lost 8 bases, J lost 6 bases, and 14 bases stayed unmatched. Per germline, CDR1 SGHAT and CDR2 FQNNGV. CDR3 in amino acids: CASFPKGGTGGPGELFF. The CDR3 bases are TGTGCCAGCTTCCCAAAGGGCGGGACAGGGGGGCCCGGGGAGCTGTTTTTT.

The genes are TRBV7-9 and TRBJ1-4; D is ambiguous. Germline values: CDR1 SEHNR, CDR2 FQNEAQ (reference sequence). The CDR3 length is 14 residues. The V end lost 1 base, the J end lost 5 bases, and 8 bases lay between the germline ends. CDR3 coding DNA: TGTGCCAGCAGCTTAGGGGCAGCAAATGAAAAACTGTTTTTT. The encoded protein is CASSLGAANEKLFF.

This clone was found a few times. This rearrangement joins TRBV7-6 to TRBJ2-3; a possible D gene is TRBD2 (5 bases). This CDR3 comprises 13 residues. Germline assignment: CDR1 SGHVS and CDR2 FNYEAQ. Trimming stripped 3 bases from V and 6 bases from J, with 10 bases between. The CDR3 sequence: CASSFRGRDTQYF. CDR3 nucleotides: TGTGCCAGCAGCTTCCGGGGTCGGGATACGCAGTATTTT.

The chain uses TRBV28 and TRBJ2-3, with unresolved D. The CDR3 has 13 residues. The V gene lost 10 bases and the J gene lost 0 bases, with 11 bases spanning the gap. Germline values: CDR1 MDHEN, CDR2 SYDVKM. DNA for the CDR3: TGTGCCAACTTCCTAGGGAGCACAGATACGCAGTATTTT. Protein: CANFLGSTDTQYF.

This CDR3 reads CASSLSGDENEQFF. DNA of the CDR3: TGCGCCAGCAGCTTGTCAGGCGACGAGAATGAGCAGTTCTTC. The V and J genes are TRBV5-1 and TRBJ2-1; D unresolved. This CDR3 contains 14 residues. Trimming shortened V by 1 base and J by 7 bases, and 12 bases separated the two germline ends. The germline V gene encodes CDR1 SGHRS and CDR2 YFSETQ.

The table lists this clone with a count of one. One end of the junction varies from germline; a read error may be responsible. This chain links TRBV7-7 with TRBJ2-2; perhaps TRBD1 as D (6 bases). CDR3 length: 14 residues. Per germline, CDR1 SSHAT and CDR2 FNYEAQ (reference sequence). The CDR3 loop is CASSSGVGTGELFF. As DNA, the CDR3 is TGTGCTAGCAGCTCAGGGGTGGGAACCGGGGAGCTGTTTTTT.

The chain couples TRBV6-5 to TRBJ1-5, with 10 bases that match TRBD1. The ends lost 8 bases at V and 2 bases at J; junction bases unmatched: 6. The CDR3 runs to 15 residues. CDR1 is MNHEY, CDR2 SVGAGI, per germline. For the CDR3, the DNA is TGTGCCAGCTCTCCAGGGACAGGGGGCAATCAGCCCCAGCATTTT. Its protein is CASSPGTGGNQPQHF.

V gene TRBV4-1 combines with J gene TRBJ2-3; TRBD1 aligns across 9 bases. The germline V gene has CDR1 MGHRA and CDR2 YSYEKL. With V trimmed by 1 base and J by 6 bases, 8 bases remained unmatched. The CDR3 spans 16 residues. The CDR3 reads CASSQVTGTGRDTQYF. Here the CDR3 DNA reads TGCGCCAGCAGCCAAGTCACCGGGACAGGGAGGGATACGCAGTATTTT.

The CDR3 DNA follows: TGTGCCAGCAGCCCCACAGGGTTAAGGAACATTCAGTACTTC. Its protein product is CASSPTGLRNIQYF. The rearrangement links TRBV7-9 to TRBJ2-4; maybe TRBD1 (6 bases). Deletions cut 5 bases from V and 7 bases from J, with 15 bases between. The germline CDR1 and CDR2 sequences are SEHNR and FQNEAQ (reference sequence). This CDR3 has 14 amino acids. The full variable domain, its missing parts supplied by reference TRBV7-9 and TRBJ2-4, is DTGVSQNPRHKITKRGQNVTFRCDPISEHNRLYWYRQTLGQGPEFLTYFQNEAQLEKSRLLSDRFSAERPKGSFSTLEIQRTEQGDSAMYLCASSPTGLRNIQYFGAGTRLSVL.

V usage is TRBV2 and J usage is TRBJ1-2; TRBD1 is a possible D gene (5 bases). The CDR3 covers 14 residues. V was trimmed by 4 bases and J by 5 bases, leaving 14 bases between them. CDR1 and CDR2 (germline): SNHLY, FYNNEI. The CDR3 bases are TGTGCCAGCAGTGGTTTCGGGGGGGAGTATGGCTACACCTTC. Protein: CASSGFGGEYGYTF.

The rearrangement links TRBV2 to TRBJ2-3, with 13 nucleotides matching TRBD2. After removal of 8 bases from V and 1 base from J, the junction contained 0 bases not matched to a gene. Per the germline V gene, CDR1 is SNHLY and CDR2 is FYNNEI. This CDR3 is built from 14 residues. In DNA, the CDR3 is TGTGCCAGCGGACTAGCGGGGGGCACAGATACGCAGTATTTT. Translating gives CASGLAGGTDTQYF.

The CDR3 sequence is CTVKGLGQETQYF. As DNA, the CDR3 is TGCACGGTGAAAGGTTTAGGCCAAGAGACCCAGTACTTC. This rearrangement joins TRBV29-1 to TRBJ2-5; no clear D gene. The CDR3 loop spans 13 amino acids. Germline V gene lookup returns CDR1 SQVTM and CDR2 ANQGSEA. The variable domain in full, completed from reference TRBV29-1 and TRBJ2-5, reads SAVISQKPSRDICQRGTSLTIQCQVDSQVTMMFWYRQQPGQSLTLIATANQGSEATYESGFVIDKFPISRPNLTFSTLTVSNMSPEDSSIYLCTVKGLGQETQYFGPGTRLLVL.

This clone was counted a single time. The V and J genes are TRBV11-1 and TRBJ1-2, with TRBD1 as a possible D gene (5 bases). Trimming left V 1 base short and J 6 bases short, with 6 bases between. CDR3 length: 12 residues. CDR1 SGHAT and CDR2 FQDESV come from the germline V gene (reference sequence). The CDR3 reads CASSLEGDGYTF. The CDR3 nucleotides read TGTGCCAGCAGCTTAGAAGGGGATGGCTACACCTTC.

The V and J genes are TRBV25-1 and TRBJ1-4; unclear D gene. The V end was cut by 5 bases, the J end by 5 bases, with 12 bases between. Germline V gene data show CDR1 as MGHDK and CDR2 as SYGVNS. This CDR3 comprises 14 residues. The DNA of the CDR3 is TGTGCCAGCAGTCTACGTGGGGTCAATGAAAAACTGTTTTTT. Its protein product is CASSLRGVNEKLFF.

The CDR3 loop reads CASSKGLAHPEQFF. In DNA form, the CDR3 reads TGTGCCAGCAGCAAGGGACTAGCGCACCCGGAGCAGTTCTTC. The chain employs TRBV6-5 and TRBJ2-1, with 10 positions matching TRBD2. J was trimmed by 10 bases and V by 6 bases; bases with no gene match: 9. There are 14 residues in the CDR3. In germline, CDR1 is MNHEY, CDR2 SVGAGI.

This chain's CDR3 is CASSWAPGGAEAFF. The CDR3 DNA follows: TGCGCCAGCAGCTGGGCGCCTGGTGGGGCTGAAGCTTTCTTT. The chain joins TRBV5-1 to TRBJ1-1, with no clear D. Looked up from germline, CDR1 is SGHRS and CDR2 is YFSETQ. V was clipped by 3 bases and J by 6 bases, with 15 bases between them. This CDR3 region has 14 residues.

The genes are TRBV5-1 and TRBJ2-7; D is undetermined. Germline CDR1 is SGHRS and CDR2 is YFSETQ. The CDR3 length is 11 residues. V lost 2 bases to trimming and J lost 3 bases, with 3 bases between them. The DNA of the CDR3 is TGCGCCAGCAGCTTCCGCTACGAGCAGTACTTC. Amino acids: CASSFRYEQYF.

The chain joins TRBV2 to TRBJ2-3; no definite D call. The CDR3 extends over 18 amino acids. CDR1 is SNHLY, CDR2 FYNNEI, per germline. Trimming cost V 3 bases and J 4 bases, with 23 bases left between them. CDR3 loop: CASSDLGLHTPWADTQYF. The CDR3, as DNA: TGTGCCAGCAGTGATCTAGGGCTACACACACCCTGGGCAGATACGCAGTATTTT.

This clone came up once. The CDR3 DNA reads as TGCGCCAGCAGCTTCCCTAGCGGGAGCACAGATACGCAGTATTTT. Encoded protein: CASSFPSGSTDTQYF. The chain combines TRBV5-1 with TRBJ2-3, with 8 bases matching TRBD2. There are 15 residues in the CDR3. J gave up 0 bases and V 2 bases, and 2 bases lay outside the gene matches. Per germline, CDR1 SGHRS and CDR2 YFSETQ.

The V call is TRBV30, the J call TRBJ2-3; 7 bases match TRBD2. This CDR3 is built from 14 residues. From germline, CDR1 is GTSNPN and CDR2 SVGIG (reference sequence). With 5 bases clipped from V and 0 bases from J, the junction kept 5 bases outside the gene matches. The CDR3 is CAWERAGSTDTQYF. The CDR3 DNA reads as TGTGCCTGGGAGCGAGCGGGGAGCACAGATACGCAGTATTTT.

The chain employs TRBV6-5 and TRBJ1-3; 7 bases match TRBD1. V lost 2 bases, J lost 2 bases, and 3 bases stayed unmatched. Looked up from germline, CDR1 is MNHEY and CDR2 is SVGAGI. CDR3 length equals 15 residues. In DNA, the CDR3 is TGTGCCAGCAGTTACGGTACAGGGGCTGGAAACACCATATATTTT. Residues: CASSYGTGAGNTIYF.

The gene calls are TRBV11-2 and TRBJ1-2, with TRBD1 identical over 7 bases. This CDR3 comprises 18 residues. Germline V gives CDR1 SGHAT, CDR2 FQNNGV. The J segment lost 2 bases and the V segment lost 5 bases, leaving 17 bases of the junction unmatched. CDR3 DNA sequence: TGTGCCAGCAGCCAAAATCAGTGGACAGGCCGCGGAAACTATGGCTACACCTTC. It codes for CASSQNQWTGRGNYGYTF.

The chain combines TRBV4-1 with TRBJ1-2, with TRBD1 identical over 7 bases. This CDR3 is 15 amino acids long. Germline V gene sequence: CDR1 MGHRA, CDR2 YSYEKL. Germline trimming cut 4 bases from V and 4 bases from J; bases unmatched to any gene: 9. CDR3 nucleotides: TGCGCCAGCAGCCTGCTACGACAGGGCCCCTATGGCTACACCTTC. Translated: CASSLLRQGPYGYTF.